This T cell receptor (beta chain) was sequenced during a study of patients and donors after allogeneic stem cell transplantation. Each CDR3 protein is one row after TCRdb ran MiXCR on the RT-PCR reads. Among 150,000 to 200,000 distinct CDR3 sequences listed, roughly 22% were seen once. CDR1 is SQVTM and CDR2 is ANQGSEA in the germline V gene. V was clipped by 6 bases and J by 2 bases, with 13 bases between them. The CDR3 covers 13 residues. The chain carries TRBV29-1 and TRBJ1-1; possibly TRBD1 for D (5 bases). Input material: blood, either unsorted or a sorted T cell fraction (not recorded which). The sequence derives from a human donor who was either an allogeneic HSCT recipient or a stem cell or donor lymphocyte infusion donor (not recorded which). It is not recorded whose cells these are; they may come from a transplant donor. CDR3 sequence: CSVIGQGNTEAFF. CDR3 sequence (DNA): TGCAGCGTCATCGGGCAGGGAAACACTGAAGCTTTCTTT.